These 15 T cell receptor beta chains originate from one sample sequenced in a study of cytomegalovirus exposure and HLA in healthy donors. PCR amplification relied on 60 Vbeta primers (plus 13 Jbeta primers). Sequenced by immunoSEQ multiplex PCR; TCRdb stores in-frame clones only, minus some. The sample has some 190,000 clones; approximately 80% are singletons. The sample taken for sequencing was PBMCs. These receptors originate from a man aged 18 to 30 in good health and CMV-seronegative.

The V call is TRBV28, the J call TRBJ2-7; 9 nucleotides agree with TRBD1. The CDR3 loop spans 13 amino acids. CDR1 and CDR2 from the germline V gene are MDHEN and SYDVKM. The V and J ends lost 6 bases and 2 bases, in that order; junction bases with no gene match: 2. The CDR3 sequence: CASSRQGAYEQYF. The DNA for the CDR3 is TGTGCCAGCAGCCGACAGGGGGCCTACGAGCAGTACTTC.

CDR3 loop: CASSLTAGTYEQYF. The CDR3 DNA reads as TGTGCCAGCAGCTTGACCGCCGGGACCTACGAGCAGTACTTC. The rearrangement joins TRBV5-6 to TRBJ2-7; possibly TRBD2 for D (5 bases). Per germline, CDR1 SGHDT and CDR2 YYEEEE. V gave up 1 base and J gave up 2 bases, with 10 bases separating them. The CDR3 covers 14 residues.

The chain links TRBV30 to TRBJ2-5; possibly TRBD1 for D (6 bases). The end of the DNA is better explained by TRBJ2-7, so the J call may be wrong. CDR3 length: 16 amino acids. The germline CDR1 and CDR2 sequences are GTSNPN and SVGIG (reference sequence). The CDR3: CAWSRGGSDWHYEQYF. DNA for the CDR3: TGTGCCTGGAGCCGAGGGGGATCGGACTGGCACTACGAGCAGTACTTC.

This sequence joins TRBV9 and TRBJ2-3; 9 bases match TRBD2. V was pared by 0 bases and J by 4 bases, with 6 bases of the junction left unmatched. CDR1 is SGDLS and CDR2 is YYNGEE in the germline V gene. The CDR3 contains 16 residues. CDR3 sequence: CASSVAAGGVADTQYF. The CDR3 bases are TGTGCCAGCAGCGTAGCTGCGGGAGGGGTTGCAGATACGCAGTATTTT. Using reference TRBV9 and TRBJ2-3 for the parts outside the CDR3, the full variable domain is DSGVTQTPKHLITATGQRVTLRCSPRSGDLSVYWYQQSLDQGLQFLIQYYNGEERAKGNILERFSAQQFPDLHSELNLSSLELGDSALYFCASSVAAGGVADTQYFGPGTRLTVL.

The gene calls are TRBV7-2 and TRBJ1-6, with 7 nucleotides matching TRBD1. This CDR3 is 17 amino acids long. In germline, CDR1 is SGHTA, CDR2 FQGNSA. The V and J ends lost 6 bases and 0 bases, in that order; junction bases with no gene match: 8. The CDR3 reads CASSSTGTSSYNSPLHF. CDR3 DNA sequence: TGTGCCAGCAGTTCGACAGGGACTAGCTCCTATAATTCACCCCTCCACTTT. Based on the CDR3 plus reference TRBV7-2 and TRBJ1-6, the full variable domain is GAGVSQSPSNKVTEKGKDVELRCDPISGHTALYWYRQSLGQGLEFLIYFQGNSAPDKSGLPSDRFSAERTGGSVSTLTIQRTQQEDSAVYLCASSSTGTSSYNSPLHFGNGTRLTVT.

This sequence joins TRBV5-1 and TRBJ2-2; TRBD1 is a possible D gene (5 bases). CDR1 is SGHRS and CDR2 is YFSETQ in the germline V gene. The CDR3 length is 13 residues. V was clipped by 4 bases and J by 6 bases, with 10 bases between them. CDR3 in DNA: TGCGCCAGCAGCCACAAGGGGCCCGGGGAGCTGTTTTTT. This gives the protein CASSHKGPGELFF.

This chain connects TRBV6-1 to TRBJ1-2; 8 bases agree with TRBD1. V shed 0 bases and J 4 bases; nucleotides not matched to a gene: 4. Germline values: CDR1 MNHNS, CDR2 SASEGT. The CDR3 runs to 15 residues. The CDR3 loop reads CASSEALTGAYGYTF. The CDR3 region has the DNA TGTGCCAGCAGTGAAGCCCTGACAGGGGCCTATGGCTACACCTTC.

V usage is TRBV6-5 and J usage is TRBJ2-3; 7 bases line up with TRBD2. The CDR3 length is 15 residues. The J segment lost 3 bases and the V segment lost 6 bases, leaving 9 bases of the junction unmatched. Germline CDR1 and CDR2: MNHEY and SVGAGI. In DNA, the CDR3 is TGTGCCAGCAGGCCGGCGGGAGAGGGTACAGATACGCAGTATTTT. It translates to CASRPAGEGTDTQYF.

The CDR3 DNA follows: TGTGCCAGCAGCGTAGGGCACCTCTCAGGTGGAAACACCATATATTTT. Its protein is CASSVGHLSGGNTIYF. This chain links TRBV9 with TRBJ1-3, with no clear D. The V end lost 0 bases, the J end lost 3 bases, and 13 bases lay between the germline ends. Germline CDR1 and CDR2: SGDLS and YYNGEE. This CDR3 comprises 16 residues.

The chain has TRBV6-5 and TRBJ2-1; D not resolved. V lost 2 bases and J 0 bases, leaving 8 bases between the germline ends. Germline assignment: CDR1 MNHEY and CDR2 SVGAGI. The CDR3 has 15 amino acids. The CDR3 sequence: CASSYRAVSYNEQFF. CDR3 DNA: TGTGCCAGCAGTTACCGTGCGGTCTCCTACAATGAGCAGTTCTTC.

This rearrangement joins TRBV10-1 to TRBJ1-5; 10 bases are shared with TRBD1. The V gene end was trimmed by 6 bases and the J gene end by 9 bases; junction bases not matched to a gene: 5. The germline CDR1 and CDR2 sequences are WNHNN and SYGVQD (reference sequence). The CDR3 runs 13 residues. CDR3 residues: CASSADRGRPQHF. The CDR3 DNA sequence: TGCGCCAGCAGCGCGGACAGGGGGAGGCCCCAGCATTTT.

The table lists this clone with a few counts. In DNA form, the CDR3 reads TGTGCCAGCAGTGAAGCGGGCGTAGCTAACTATGGCTACACCTTC. The encoded protein is CASSEAGVANYGYTF. The chain employs TRBV6-1 and TRBJ1-2, with D hard to call. The CDR3 is 15 amino acids. Trimming took off 0 bases at V and 0 bases at J, with 8 bases between the two ends. Germline-derived CDR1 and CDR2 are MNHNS and SASEGT.

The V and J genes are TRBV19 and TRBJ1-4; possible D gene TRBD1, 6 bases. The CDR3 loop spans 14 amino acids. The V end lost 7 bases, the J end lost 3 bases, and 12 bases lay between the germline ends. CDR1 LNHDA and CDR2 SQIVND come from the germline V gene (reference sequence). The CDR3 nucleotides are TGTGCCAGTACATCCAGGGGCGCTAATGAAAAACTGTTTTTT. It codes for CASTSRGANEKLFF. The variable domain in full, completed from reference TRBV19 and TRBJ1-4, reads DGGITQSPKYLFRKEGQNVTLSCEQNLNHDAMYWYRQDPGQGLRLIYYSQIVNDFQKGDIAEGYSVSREKKESFPLTVTSAQKNPTAFYLCASTSRGANEKLFFGSGTQLSVL.

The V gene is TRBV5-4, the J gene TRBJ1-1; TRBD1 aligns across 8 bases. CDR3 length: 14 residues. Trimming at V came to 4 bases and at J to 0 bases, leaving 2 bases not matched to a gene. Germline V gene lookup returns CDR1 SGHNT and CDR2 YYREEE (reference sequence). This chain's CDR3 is CASSRGQVNTEAFF. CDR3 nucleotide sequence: TGTGCCAGCAGCAGGGGACAGGTGAACACTGAAGCTTTCTTT.

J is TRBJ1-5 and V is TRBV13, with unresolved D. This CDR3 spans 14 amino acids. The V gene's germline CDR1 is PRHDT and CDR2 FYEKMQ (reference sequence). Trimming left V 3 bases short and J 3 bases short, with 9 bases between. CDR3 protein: CASSFRGNNQPQHF. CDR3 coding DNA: TGTGCCAGCAGCTTCCGGGGAAACAATCAGCCCCAGCATTTT.